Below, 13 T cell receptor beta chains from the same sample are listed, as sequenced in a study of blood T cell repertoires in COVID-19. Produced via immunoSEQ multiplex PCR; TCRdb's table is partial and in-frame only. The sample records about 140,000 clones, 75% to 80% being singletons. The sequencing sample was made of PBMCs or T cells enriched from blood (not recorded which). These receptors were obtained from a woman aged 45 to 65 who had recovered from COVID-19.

The chain's CDR3 is CASQLGTGVAQAFF. The DNA for the CDR3 is TGTGCCAGCCAACTTGGGACAGGGGTGGCCCAAGCTTTCTTT. The chain uses TRBV6-6 and TRBJ1-1; TRBD1 aligns across 10 bases. There are 14 residues in the CDR3. Germline loops: CDR1 MNHNY, CDR2 SVGAGI (reference sequence). V lost 8 bases, J lost 9 bases, and 12 bases stayed unmatched.

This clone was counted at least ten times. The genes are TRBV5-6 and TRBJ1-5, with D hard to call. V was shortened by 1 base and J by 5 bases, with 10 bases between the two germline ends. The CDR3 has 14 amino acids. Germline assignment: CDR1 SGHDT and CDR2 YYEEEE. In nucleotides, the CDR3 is TGTGCCAGCAGCTTGTTCGGGGAGTATCAGCCCCAGCATTTT. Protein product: CASSLFGEYQPQHF.

CDR3 residues: CSVRQGHEQYF. The CDR3 region has the DNA TGCAGCGTTCGACAGGGCCACGAGCAGTACTTC. The J gene is TRBJ2-7, the V gene TRBV29-1, with 7 bases matching TRBD1. This CDR3 is built from 11 residues. The junction had 3 bases not matched to a gene; V was cut back by 5 bases and J by 5 bases. Germline V gene data show CDR1 as SQVTM and CDR2 as ANQGSEA.

The CDR3 region has the DNA TGTGCCAGCAGCAACCAATACTGGGGGCGGGAGACCCAGTACTTC. Translation gives CASSNQYWGRETQYF. This chain links TRBV9 with TRBJ2-5, with TRBD1 as a possible D gene (6 bases). The V and J ends lost 4 bases and 5 bases respectively, with 18 bases between them. In germline, CDR1 is SGDLS, CDR2 YYNGEE. The CDR3 sequence is 15 residues long.

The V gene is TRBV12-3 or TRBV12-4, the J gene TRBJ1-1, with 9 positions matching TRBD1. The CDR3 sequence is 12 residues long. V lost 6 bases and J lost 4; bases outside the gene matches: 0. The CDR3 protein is CASRQGATEAFF. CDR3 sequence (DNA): TGTGCCAGCAGACAGGGGGCCACTGAAGCTTTCTTT.

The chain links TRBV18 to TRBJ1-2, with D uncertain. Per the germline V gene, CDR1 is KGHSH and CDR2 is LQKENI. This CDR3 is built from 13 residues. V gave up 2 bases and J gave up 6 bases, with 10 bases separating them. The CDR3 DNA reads TGTGCCAGCTCACCAAAACCCGGGAATGGCTACACCTTC. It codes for CASSPKPGNGYTF.

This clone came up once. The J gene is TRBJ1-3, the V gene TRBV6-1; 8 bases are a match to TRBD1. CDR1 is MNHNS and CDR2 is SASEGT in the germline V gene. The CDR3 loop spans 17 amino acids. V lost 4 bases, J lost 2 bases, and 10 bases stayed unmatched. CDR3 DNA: TGTGCCAGCAGTGTGGGGGGCGGGACAGGACCTGGAAACACCATATATTTT. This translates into CASSVGGGTGPGNTIYF.

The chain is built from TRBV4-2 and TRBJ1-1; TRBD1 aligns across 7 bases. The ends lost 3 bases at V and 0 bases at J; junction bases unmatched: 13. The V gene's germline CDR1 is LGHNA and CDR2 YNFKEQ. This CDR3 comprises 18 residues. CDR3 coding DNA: TGTGCCAGCAGCCATCCGGGACAGCAGTTGGCAATGAACACTGAAGCTTTCTTT. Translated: CASSHPGQQLAMNTEAFF.

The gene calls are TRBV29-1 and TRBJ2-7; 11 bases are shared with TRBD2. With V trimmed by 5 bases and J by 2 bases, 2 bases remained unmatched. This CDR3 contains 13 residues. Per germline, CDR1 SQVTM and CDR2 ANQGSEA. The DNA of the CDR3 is TGCAGCGTTACTAGCGGGAGTGCCTACGAGCAGTACTTC. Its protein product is CSVTSGSAYEQYF.

The DNA for the CDR3 is TGTGCCAGCAGCTTAGAAGGAGGGGAGCAGTTCTTC. Translating it yields CASSLEGGEQFF. V usage is TRBV11-3 and J usage is TRBJ2-1; TRBD2 is a possible D gene (6 bases). This CDR3 region has 12 residues. Trimming removed 0 bases at V and 10 bases at J, with 7 bases between. The germline V gene encodes CDR1 SGHNT and CDR2 YENEEA.

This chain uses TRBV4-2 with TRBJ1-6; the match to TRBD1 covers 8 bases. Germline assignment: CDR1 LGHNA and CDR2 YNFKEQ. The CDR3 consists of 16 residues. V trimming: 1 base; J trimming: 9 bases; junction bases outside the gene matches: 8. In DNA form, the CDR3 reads TGTGCCAGCAGCCAAGTAGTGAGACAGGGGACTTCACCCCTCCACTTT. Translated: CASSQVVRQGTSPLHF.

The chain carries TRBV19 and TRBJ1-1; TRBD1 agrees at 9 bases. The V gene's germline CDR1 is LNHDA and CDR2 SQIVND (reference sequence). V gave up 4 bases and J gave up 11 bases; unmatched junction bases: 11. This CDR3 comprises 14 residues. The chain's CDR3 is CASSTYQIQGAAFF. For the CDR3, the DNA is TGTGCCAGTAGTACCTATCAGATACAGGGGGCGGCTTTCTTT.

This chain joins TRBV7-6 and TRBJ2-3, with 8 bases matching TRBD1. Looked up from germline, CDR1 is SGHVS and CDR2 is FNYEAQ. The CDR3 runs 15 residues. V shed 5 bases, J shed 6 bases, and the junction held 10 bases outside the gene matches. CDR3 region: CASSPWTGTGDTQYF. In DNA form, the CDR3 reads TGTGCCAGCAGCCCGTGGACAGGGACGGGGGATACGCAGTATTTT.